A selection of T cell receptor beta chains follows, all from one sample in a study of molecular identifiers for immune sequencing clone quantification. In TCRdb, the PCR reads were re-called with MiXCR into one record per CDR3 protein. Here the sample spans a few hundred thousand distinct CDR3 sequences, around a fifth being singletons. The specimen sequenced was naive CD8+ T cells from blood, with Jurkat cell RNA spiked in. The receptor set was obtained from a human donor in good health. Some libraries in this study had Jurkat cell RNA spiked in. Both conserved end residues are part of each CDR3. D genes are given only for firm matches. Not every row has a clone size; where given, it reads once, few, many or a size class.

TRBV20-1	17	TRBJ2-7	many	TRBD1	CSASSLDYGTGDFEQYF	TGCAGTGCTAGTTCCTTGGACTACGGGACAGGGGATTTCGAGCAGTACTTC
TRBV14	13	TRBJ2-7	few	.	CASSLIKSAEQYF	TGTGCCAGCAGCCTGATAAAAAGCGCCGAGCAGTACTTC
TRBV12-3/TRBV12-4	16	TRBJ2-3	many	.	CASSLKDKPSTDTQYF	TGTGCCAGCAGTCTCAAGGACAAGCCTAGCACAGATACGCAGTATTTT
TRBV28	16	TRBJ2-5	many	TRBD2	CASSRTSGRYQETQYF	TGTGCCAGCAGTCGGACTAGCGGAAGGTACCAAGAGACCCAGTACTTC
TRBV30	13	TRBJ1-2	few	.	CAWSVRANYGYTF	TGTGCCTGGAGTGTACGGGCGAACTATGGCTACACCTTC
TRBV6-2/TRBV6-3	14	TRBJ2-1	.	.	CASSYGTRCNEQFF	TGTGCCAGCAGTTACGGGACACGGTGCAATGAGCAGTTCTTC
TRBV3-2	14	TRBJ2-1	.	.	CASSPRDAGREQFF	TGTGCCAGCAGCCCCCGGGACGCCGGCCGTGAGCAGTTCTTC
TRBV7-9	12	TRBJ2-3	many	.	CASSQGADTQYF	TGTGCCAGCAGCCAAGGCGCAGATACGCAGTATTTT
TRBV12-3/TRBV12-4	16	TRBJ2-2	.	TRBD2	CASRISIGGFTGELFF	TGTGCCAGCAGGATTAGTATCGGGGGGTTCACCGGGGAGCTGTTTTTT
TRBV27	15	TRBJ1-1	many	TRBD1	CASSPDRGLGTEAFF	TGTGCCAGCAGCCCCGACAGGGGGCTGGGCACTGAAGCTTTCTTT
TRBV29-1	15	TRBJ2-2	many	TRBD1	CSVEIGDRDTGELFF	TGCAGCGTTGAAATCGGGGACAGGGATACCGGGGAGCTGTTTTTT
TRBV7-8	19	TRBJ2-6	many	.	CASSSPSRAVLSGANVLTF	TGTGCCAGCAGCTCACCTTCTAGGGCAGTCCTCTCTGGGGCCAACGTCCTGACTTTC
TRBV5-1	13	TRBJ2-7	many	.	CASTRDSSYEQYF	TGCGCCAGCACGCGGGACAGCTCCTACGAGCAGTACTTC
TRBV12-3/TRBV12-4	15	TRBJ2-2	many	.	CASSLWTVNTGELFF	TGTGCCAGCAGTCTCTGGACGGTTAACACCGGGGAGCTGTTTTTT
TRBV12-3/TRBV12-4	14	TRBJ2-3	many	.	CASSLEQESDTQYF	TGTGCCAGCAGTTTAGAGCAGGAATCAGATACGCAGTATTTT